This T cell receptor beta chain was recorded in a study of blood T cell repertoires in COVID-19. Study-level background: Sources were T cells, B-cell-depleted T cells, or PBMCs; the material itself was cDNA or gDNA.

Participant-given clinical history determined each cohort assignment. In Cohort 3, a recovered donor had either two negative PCRs, clearance, or symptom resolution. This CDR3 is built from 14 residues. Looked up from germline, CDR1 is SEHNR and CDR2 is FQNEAQ (reference sequence). Germline trimming cut 5 bases from V and 4 bases from J; bases unmatched to any gene: 7. Libraries were prepared by immunoSEQ multiplex PCR; TCRdb keeps only in-frame clonotypes and omits some of them. The sample consists of approximately 300,000 clones, about nine tenths of them appearing once. This clonotype was sampled from a man in his 60s who had recovered from COVID-19. The specimen sequenced was PBMCs or T cells enriched from blood (not recorded which). This chain joins TRBV7-9 and TRBJ1-1, with 7 bases aligning to TRBD1. The CDR3 DNA is TGTGCCAGCAGCCCCAGGGGGGCAAGCACTGAAGCTTTCTTT. This translates into CASSPRGASTEAFF.